The present entry profiles one T cell receptor (beta chain) with its context. The target antigen is unknown. This sample is drawn from a study of T cell responses to AZD1222 COVID-19 vaccine. General study points: There were vaccine-associated CD4 TCRs across spike, dominant at 160-218 and 743-854. Most donors were white British and more were female, and clonal diversity was possibly underestimated.

In germline, CDR1 is LNHDA, CDR2 SQIVND (reference sequence). This CDR3 has 17 residues. With V trimmed by 0 bases and J by 7 bases, 12 bases remained unmatched. Generated by immunoSEQ multiplex PCR, the TCRdb table keeps only in-frame clones and is missing some. The sample lists around 210,000 clones; about 94% were seen once. This receptor was obtained from an adult who received the MenACWY meningococcal vaccine as a control. The J gene is TRBJ2-1, the V gene TRBV19; 7 nucleotides agree with TRBD2. The sequenced sample was peripheral blood, obtained 28 days after the second dose of the MenACWY control vaccine. The CDR3, as DNA: TGTGCCAGTAGTATAGAGGCCAGGCTAGCGGAGGGGAATGAGCAGTTCTTC. Translation: CASSIEARLAEGNEQFF.